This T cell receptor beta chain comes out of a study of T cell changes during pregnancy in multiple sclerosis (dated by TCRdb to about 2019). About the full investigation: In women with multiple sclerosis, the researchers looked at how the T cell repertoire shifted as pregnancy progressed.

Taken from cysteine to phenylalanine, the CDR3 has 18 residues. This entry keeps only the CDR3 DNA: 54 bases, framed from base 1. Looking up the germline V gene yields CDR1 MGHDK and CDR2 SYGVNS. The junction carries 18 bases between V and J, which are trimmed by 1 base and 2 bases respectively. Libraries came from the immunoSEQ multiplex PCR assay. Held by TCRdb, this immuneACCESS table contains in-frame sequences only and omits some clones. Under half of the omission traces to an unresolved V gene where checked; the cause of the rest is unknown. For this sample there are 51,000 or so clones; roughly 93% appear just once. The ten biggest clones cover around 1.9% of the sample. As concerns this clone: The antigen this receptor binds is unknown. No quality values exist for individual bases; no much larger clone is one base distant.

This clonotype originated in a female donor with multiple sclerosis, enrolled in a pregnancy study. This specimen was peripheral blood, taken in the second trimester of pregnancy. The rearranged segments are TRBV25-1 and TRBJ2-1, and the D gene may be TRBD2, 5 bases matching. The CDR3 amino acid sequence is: CASSESGLRRVPYNEQFF. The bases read TGTGCCAGCAGTGAATCTGGTCTACGGCGGGTACCCTACAATGAGCAGTTCTTC.